The sequence of this T cell receptor beta chain was determined in a study of cytomegalovirus exposure and HLA in healthy donors. Notes on the study in general: In an earlier analysis, in fewer than 700 donors, most V segments appeared productive either ~90% or ~30% of the time. Later work found most CMV-associated TCR beta chains apparently HLA-restricted.

Comments on this clone: What it recognizes is unknown.

Each of the donors was a healthy bone marrow donor. 13 Jbeta primers and 60 Vbeta primers were used for the PCR. The repertoire was sequenced with immunoSEQ multiplex PCR; TCRdb's copy has only in-frame clones and lacks some. The table lists under 200,000 clones, roughly 72% of them singletons. CDR3 length equals 14 residues. The V gene's germline CDR1 is MGHRA and CDR2 YSYEKL. The V and J ends lost 4 bases and 1 base respectively, with 11 bases between them. Sequences were obtained from PBMCs. The V and J genes are TRBV4-1 and TRBJ2-7, with TRBD2 as a possible D gene (6 bases). The clonotype was recovered from a woman younger than 45 in good health and CMV-seropositive. CDR3: CASSPEGLSYEQYF. DNA for the CDR3: TGCGCCAGCAGCCCGGAGGGACTTTCCTACGAGCAGTACTTC.